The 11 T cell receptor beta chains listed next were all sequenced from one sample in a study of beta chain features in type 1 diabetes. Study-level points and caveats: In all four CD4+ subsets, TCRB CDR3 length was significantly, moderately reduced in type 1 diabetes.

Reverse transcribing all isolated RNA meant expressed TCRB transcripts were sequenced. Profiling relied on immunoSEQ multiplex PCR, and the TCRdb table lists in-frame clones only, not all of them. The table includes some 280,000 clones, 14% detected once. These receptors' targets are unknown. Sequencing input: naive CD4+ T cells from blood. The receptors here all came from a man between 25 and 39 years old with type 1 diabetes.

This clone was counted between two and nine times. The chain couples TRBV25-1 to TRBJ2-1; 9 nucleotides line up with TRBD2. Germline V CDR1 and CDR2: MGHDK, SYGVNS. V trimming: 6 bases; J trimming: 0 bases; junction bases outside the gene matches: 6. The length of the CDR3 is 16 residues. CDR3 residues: CASSETSGRSYNEQFF. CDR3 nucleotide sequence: TGTGCCAGCAGCGAAACTAGCGGGCGCTCCTACAATGAGCAGTTCTTC.

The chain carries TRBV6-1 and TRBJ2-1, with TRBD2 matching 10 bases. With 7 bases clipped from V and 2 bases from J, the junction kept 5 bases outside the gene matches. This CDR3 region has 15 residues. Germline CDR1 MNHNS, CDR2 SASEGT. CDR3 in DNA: TGTGCCAGCATAACTAGCGGGGTTACCTACAATGAGCAGTTCTTC. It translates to CASITSGVTYNEQFF.

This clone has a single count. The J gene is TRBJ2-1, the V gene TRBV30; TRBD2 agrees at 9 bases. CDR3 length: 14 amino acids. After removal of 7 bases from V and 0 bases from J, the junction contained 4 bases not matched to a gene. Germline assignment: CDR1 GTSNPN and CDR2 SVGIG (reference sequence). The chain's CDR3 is CASNSGSSYNEQFF. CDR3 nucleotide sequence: TGTGCCTCGAATAGCGGGAGCTCCTACAATGAGCAGTTCTTC.

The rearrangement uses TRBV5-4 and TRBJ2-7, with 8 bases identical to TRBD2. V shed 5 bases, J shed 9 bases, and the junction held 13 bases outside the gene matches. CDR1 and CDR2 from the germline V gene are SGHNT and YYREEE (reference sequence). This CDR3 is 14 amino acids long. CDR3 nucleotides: TGTGCCAGCAGTTTTTCCGGGACTAGGTTACGGCAGTACTTC. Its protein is CASSFSGTRLRQYF.

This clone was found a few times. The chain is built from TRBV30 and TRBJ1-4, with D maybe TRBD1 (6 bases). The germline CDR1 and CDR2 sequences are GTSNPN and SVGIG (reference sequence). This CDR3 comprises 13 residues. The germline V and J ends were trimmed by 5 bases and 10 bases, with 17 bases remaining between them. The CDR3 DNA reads TGTGCCTGGGGCGGGGGCGGTCAGGGAAAACTGTTTTTT. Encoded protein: CAWGGGGQGKLFF.

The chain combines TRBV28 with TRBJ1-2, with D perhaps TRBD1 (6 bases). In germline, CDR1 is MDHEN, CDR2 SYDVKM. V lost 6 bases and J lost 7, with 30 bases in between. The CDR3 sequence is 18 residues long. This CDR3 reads CASRLLIASGGAKGGYTF. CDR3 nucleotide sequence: TGTGCCAGCAGATTACTCATCGCCTCGGGGGGCGCCAAGGGTGGCTACACCTTC.

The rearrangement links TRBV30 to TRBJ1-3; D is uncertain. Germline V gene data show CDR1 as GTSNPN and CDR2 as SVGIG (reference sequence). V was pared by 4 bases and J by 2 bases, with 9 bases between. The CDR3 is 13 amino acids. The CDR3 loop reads CAWNPLTGNTIYF. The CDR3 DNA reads TGTGCCTGGAACCCACTCACTGGAAACACCATATATTTT.

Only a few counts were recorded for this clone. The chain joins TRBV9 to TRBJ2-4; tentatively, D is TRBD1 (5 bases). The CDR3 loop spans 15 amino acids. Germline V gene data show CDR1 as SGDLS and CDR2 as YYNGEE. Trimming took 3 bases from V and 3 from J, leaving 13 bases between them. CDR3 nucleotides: TGTGCCAGCAGCGCGGACACCCGATTCAAAAACATTCAGTACTTC. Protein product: CASSADTRFKNIQYF. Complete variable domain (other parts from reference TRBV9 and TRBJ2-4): DSGVTQTPKHLITATGQRVTLRCSPRSGDLSVYWYQQSLDQGLQFLIQYYNGEERAKGNILERFSAQQFPDLHSELNLSSLELGDSALYFCASSADTRFKNIQYFGAGTRLSVL.

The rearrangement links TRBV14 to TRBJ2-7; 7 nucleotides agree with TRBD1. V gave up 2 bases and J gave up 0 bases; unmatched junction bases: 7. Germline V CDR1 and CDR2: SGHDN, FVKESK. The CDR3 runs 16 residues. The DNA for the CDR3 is TGTGCCAGCAGCCAACCGGGGACAGTTTTCTCCTACGAGCAGTACTTC. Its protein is CASSQPGTVFSYEQYF. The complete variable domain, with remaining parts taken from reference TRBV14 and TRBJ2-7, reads EAGVTQFPSHSVIEKGQTVTLRCDPISGHDNLYWYRRVMGKEIKFLLHFVKESKQDESGMPNNRFLAERTGGTYSTLKVQPAELEDSGVYFCASSQPGTVFSYEQYFGPGTRLTVT.

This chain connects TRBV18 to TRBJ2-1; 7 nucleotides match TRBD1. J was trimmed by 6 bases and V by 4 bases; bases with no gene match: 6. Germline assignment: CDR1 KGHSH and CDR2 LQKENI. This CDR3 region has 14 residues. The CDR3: CASSRGAGGNEQFF. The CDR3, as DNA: TGTGCCAGCTCACGAGGAGCAGGGGGCAATGAGCAGTTCTTC.

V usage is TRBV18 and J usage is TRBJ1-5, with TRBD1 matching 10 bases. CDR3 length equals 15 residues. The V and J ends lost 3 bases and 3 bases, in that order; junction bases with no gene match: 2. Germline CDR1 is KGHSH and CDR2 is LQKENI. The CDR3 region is CASSPGTGANQPQHF. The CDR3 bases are TGTGCCAGCTCACCTGGGACAGGGGCCAATCAGCCCCAGCATTTT.